The rows below give T cell receptor beta chains drawn from one sample of a study of cytomegalovirus exposure and HLA in healthy donors. Repertoires were generated with immunoSEQ multiplex PCR, while TCRdb's copy carries only in-frame clones and drops some. The sample records about 42,000 clones, 40% to 60% being singletons. The sequencing sample was made of PBMCs. These receptors were collected from a human donor in good health. CDR3s include the opening cysteine and the closing phenylalanine or tryptophan. Fields, in order: D gene, J gene, clone size, V gene, CDR3 DNA, CDR3 protein. The D gene is left open where the match is weak. Some rows have no size entry. The others give once, few or many, or a class for an expanded clone.

TRBD1	TRBJ2-6	NA	TRBV27	TGTGCCAGCAGGAAGCAGGGGGACTCTGGGGCCAACGTCCTGACTTTC	CASRKQGDSGANVLTF
TRBD1	TRBJ2-3	NA	TRBV18	TGTGCCAGCTCACAACAGGGGGCGTTGGATACGCAGTATTTT	CASSQQGALDTQYF
TRBD2	TRBJ2-4	few	TRBV2	TGTGCCAGCAGTGAAAAGGTAGCGGGAGGAGCCAAAAACATTCAGTACTTC	CASSEKVAGGAKNIQYF
NA	TRBJ2-1	NA	TRBV7-9	TGTGCCAAAGGGAGGAGCGGAACTAACAATGAGCAGTTCTTC	CAKGRSGTNNEQFF
TRBD1	TRBJ2-7	NA	TRBV5-1	TGCGCCAGCAGCTTGGGACAGGGCGGGTACGAGCAGTACTTC	CASSLGQGGYEQYF
TRBD1	TRBJ1-3	NA	TRBV7-2	TGTGCCAGCAGCTTAAGTCCGACAGGGGTGGCTGGAAACACCATATATTTT	CASSLSPTGVAGNTIYF
NA	TRBJ2-3	once	TRBV4-1	TGCGCCAGCAGCGAGACTACACTTCCAACAGATACGCAGTATTTT	CASSETTLPTDTQYF
NA	TRBJ2-1	NA	TRBV9	TGTGCCAGCAGCGTAGCTCCCCAGGTCCCCAATGAGCAGTTCTTC	CASSVAPQVPNEQFF
NA	TRBJ2-6	few	TRBV9	TGTGCCAGCAGCGTAGCTGCAGGGGCTGGGGCCAACGTCCTGACTTTC	CASSVAAGAGANVLTF
NA	TRBJ1-1	NA	TRBV5-1	TGCGCCAGCAGCCCCACACAGGGAATGAACACTGAAGCTTTCTTT	CASSPTQGMNTEAFF
TRBD2	TRBJ2-7	NA	TRBV28	TGTGCCAGCAGCGACCCGGGGGGGTCCTACGAGCAGTACTTC	CASSDPGGSYEQYF
NA	TRBJ2-5	NA	TRBV5-1	TGCGCCAGCAGCCGGGCGGAGGGGGAGACCCAGTACTTC	CASSRAEGETQYF
NA	TRBJ1-1	few	TRBV5-1	TGCGCCAGCAAAGTACAGGGCCTCACTGAAGCTTTCTTT	CASKVQGLTEAFF
NA	TRBJ2-3	NA	TRBV30	TGTGCCTGGAGTGTACGTTACAGAAGCACAGATACGCAGTATTTT	CAWSVRYRSTDTQYF
NA	TRBJ1-4	few	TRBV5-8	TGTGCCAGCAGCTTAGCAGGCGGGAGTGAAAAACTGTTTTTT	CASSLAGGSEKLFF
NA	TRBJ2-1	NA	TRBV30	TGTGCCTGGAGTGCAATCAATGAGCAGTTCTTC	CAWSAINEQFF